Listed here are 20 T cell receptor beta chains from one sample, sequenced in a study of blood T cell repertoires in COVID-19. Repertoires were generated with immunoSEQ multiplex PCR, while TCRdb's copy carries only in-frame clones and drops some. The sample holds 390,000 or so clones, more than 70% seen once. The material sequenced was peripheral blood. These receptors were obtained from a woman in her thirties with COVID-19, enrolled during active disease.

The rearrangement uses TRBV28 and TRBJ1-4, with TRBD1 identical over 9 bases. Losses at the gene ends were 6 bases for V and 6 bases for J; bases not matched to a gene: 5. This CDR3 comprises 14 residues. Germline-derived CDR1 and CDR2 are MDHEN and SYDVKM. Written as DNA, the CDR3 is TGTGCCAGCAGCTCCCGGGACAGGGATGAAAAACTGTTTTTT. It translates to CASSSRDRDEKLFF.

This chain joins TRBV7-9 and TRBJ2-2; 7 positions match TRBD1. The J segment lost 6 bases and the V segment lost 6 bases, leaving 10 bases of the junction unmatched. Germline V gene sequence: CDR1 SEHNR, CDR2 FQNEAQ (reference sequence). This CDR3 is built from 15 residues. The CDR3 here is CASRPRQGGAGELFF. Written as DNA, the CDR3 is TGTGCCAGCAGACCCAGACAGGGTGGCGCCGGGGAGCTGTTTTTT.

The chain links TRBV11-3 to TRBJ2-7; 7 bases map to TRBD1. This CDR3 spans 14 amino acids. Germline CDR1 is SGHNT and CDR2 is YENEEA. With 8 bases clipped from V and 2 bases from J, the junction kept 9 bases outside the gene matches. The CDR3 loop reads CASAPGTVPYEQYV. The CDR3 region has the DNA TGTGCCAGCGCCCCGGGGACAGTGCCCTACGAGCAGTACGTC.

CDR3: CASSEARQGGYTF. The CDR3 coding sequence is TGTGCCAGCAGTGAAGCGAGGCAGGGTGGCTACACCTTC. V is TRBV2 and J is TRBJ1-2, with TRBD1 as a possible D gene (5 bases). This CDR3 region has 13 residues. CDR1 and CDR2 (germline): SNHLY, FYNNEI. The ends were cut back, 0 bases at V and 7 bases at J, with 9 bases in the middle.

This clone was seen once. The chain carries TRBV29-1 and TRBJ2-3; TRBD2 matches 16 bases. Germline CDR1 reads SQVTM; CDR2 reads ANQGSEA. The length of the CDR3 is 17 residues. J gave up 5 bases and V 3 bases, and 8 bases lay outside the gene matches. CDR3 protein: CSVDLGLAGGRQDTQYF. The CDR3 DNA sequence: TGCAGCGTTGATTTGGGACTAGCGGGGGGGCGTCAAGATACGCAGTATTTT.

V gene TRBV7-2 combines with J gene TRBJ2-5; 8 positions match TRBD2. Losses at the gene ends were 5 bases for V and 5 bases for J; bases not matched to a gene: 13. The germline V gene has CDR1 SGHTA and CDR2 FQGNSA. The CDR3 spans 16 residues. The CDR3 region has the DNA TGTGCCAGCAGCCCGTACTCGCGGGGGGTCGGGGAGACCCAGTACTTC. It is translated as CASSPYSRGVGETQYF.

This clone was picked up one time. J is TRBJ2-7 and V is TRBV29-1; D is possibly TRBD2 (6 bases). The CDR3 extends over 10 amino acids. CDR1 is SQVTM and CDR2 is ANQGSEA in the germline V gene. V lost 2 bases and J lost 7, with 6 bases in between. CDR3 amino acids: CSVERGEQYV. CDR3 bases: TGCAGCGTTGAACGGGGGGAGCAGTACGTC.

The chain links TRBV4-3 to TRBJ2-7; a possible D gene is TRBD1 (7 bases). This CDR3 region has 14 residues. Trimming shortened V by 3 bases and J by 7 bases, and 16 bases separated the two germline ends. Germline CDR1 is LGHNA and CDR2 is YSLEER. The CDR3 is CASSQTGPGGEQYF. The DNA of the CDR3 is TGCGCCAGCAGCCAGACAGGGCCTGGGGGGGAGCAGTACTTC.

The chain carries TRBV24-1 and TRBJ2-3; TRBD1 matches 8 bases. CDR3 length: 21 amino acids. The germline V gene has CDR1 KGHDR and CDR2 SFDVKD. After removal of 4 bases from V and 4 bases from J, the junction contained 24 bases not matched to a gene. The chain's CDR3 is CATSEGGQGGNLRGPADTQYF. The CDR3 DNA sequence: TGTGCCACCAGTGAGGGAGGACAGGGAGGTAACCTGCGGGGCCCCGCAGATACGCAGTATTTT.

As for this clone: The limits of the CDR3 on the DNA are not certain, so only TCRdb's listed CDR3 is given. J is TRBJ2-3 and V is TRBV19; the tabulated D call, TRBD2, remains unverified against the DNA. Germline CDR1 and CDR2: LNHDA and SQIVND (reference sequence). 15 amino acids form the CDR3, both terminal residues included. The CDR3 sequence is CASSIILERVDTQYF.

This clone was recorded once. V and J are TRBV25-1 and TRBJ2-7; D not certain. The CDR3 consists of 12 residues. The V gene lost 9 bases and the J gene lost 5 bases, with 14 bases spanning the gap. Per the germline V gene, CDR1 is MGHDK and CDR2 is SYGVNS. CDR3 DNA sequence: TGTGCCAGAGGCGGCCGTAACCACGAGCAGTACGTC. It is translated as CARGGRNHEQYV.

This clone was seen only once. The chain uses TRBV5-1 and TRBJ1-4; TRBD1 aligns across 7 bases. Looked up from germline, CDR1 is SGHRS and CDR2 is YFSETQ. The CDR3 sequence is 15 residues long. The J segment lost 5 bases and the V segment lost 6 bases, leaving 10 bases of the junction unmatched. The chain's CDR3 is CASTKLGTDNEKLFF. The CDR3 DNA reads as TGCGCCAGCACCAAATTAGGGACAGACAATGAAAAACTGTTTTTT.

This clone was seen just once. V usage is TRBV4-3 and J usage is TRBJ2-2; 9 bases line up with TRBD2. The germline CDR1 and CDR2 sequences are LGHNA and YSLEER. The CDR3 sequence is 21 residues long. V shed 3 bases and J 7 bases; nucleotides not matched to a gene: 24. CDR3 sequence (DNA): TGCGCCAGCAGCCACTCACGGCGGGGGGGCCAAAAGAATAGAGATAACGGGGAGCTGTTTTTT. Protein product: CASSHSRRGGQKNRDNGELFF.

The chain employs TRBV28 and TRBJ1-1; D ambiguous. From germline, CDR1 is MDHEN and CDR2 SYDVKM. V lost 3 bases to trimming and J lost 1 base, with 12 bases between them. The CDR3 sequence is 15 residues long. CDR3 loop: CASSLGGPRNTEAFF. The DNA of the CDR3 is TGTGCCAGCAGTTTGGGTGGGCCGAGGAACACTGAAGCTTTCTTT.

The V call is TRBV24-1, the J call TRBJ2-1; TRBD2 agrees at 16 bases. Germline V gene sequence: CDR1 KGHDR, CDR2 SFDVKD. Trimming took 5 bases from V and 7 from J; bases not matched to a gene: 10. The CDR3 is 18 amino acids. The chain's CDR3 is CATSGTWGLAGGNNEQFF. CDR3 coding DNA: TGTGCCACCAGTGGGACCTGGGGACTAGCGGGGGGGAATAATGAGCAGTTCTTC.

DNA of the CDR3: TGTGCCAGCAGCCCTCGGGACAGTTCCTACGAGCAGTACGTC. It specifies CASSPRDSSYEQYV. V and J are TRBV27 and TRBJ2-7; 7 bases are a match to TRBD1. Germline CDR1 and CDR2: MNHEY and SMNVEV (reference sequence). The CDR3 extends over 14 amino acids. The V segment lost 6 bases and the J segment 1 base; nucleotides outside the gene matches: 6.

The rearrangement joins TRBV28 to TRBJ2-3; 7 bases match TRBD2. J gave up 4 bases and V 5 bases, and 3 bases lay outside the gene matches. CDR3 length equals 13 residues. Germline V gene data show CDR1 as MDHEN and CDR2 as SYDVKM. The CDR3 DNA is TGTGCCAGCAGTCGGGCGGGGGCAGATACGCAGTATTTT. It yields the protein CASSRAGADTQYF. Full variable domain (missing parts from reference TRBV28 and TRBJ2-3): DVKVTQSSRYLVKRTGEKVFLECVQDMDHENMFWYRQDPGLGLRLIYFSYDVKMKEKGDIPEGYSVSREKKERFSLILESASTNQTSMYLCASSRAGADTQYFGPGTRLTVL.

The CDR3 loop is CASSQALQGAYGYTF. The CDR3 region has the DNA TGTGCCAGCAGCCAAGCGCTACAGGGGGCTTATGGCTACACCTTC. This chain connects TRBV3-1 (or the pseudogene TRBV3-2) to TRBJ1-2; 9 bases line up with TRBD1. J gave up 5 bases and V 1 base, and 5 bases lay outside the gene matches. Germline V gene lookup returns CDR1 LGHDT and CDR2 YNNKEL (reference sequence). CDR3 length: 15 amino acids.

The table lists this clone with a count of one. J is TRBJ2-3 and V is TRBV7-2, with 8 positions matching TRBD2. The CDR3 runs to 16 residues. Germline V CDR1 and CDR2: SGHTA, FQGNSA. V gave up 1 base and J gave up 4 bases; unmatched junction bases: 7. CDR3 nucleotides: TGTGCCAGCAGCTTAGAGACGGGGGGGCCCCCAGATACGCAGTATTTT. Amino acids: CASSLETGGPPDTQYF.

This clone was detected once. The rearrangement joins TRBV5-1 to TRBJ2-3, with 7 bases lining up with TRBD1. V was pared by 0 bases and J by 0 bases, with 7 bases of the junction left unmatched. Germline CDR1 SGHRS, CDR2 YFSETQ. The CDR3 totals 17 residues. The CDR3 protein is CASSLGSGGSSTDTQYF. CDR3 DNA sequence: TGCGCCAGCAGCTTGGGGTCAGGGGGTTCTAGCACAGATACGCAGTATTTT.